The 26 T cell receptor beta chains given below trace back to one sample, sequenced in a study of T-cell memory formation after mild COVID-19. TCRdb re-called the 5' RACE reads through MiXCR, storing one row per CDR3 protein. The sample yields approximately 270,000 distinct CDR3 sequences, 16% seen once. Sample: PBMCs or a T cell subset sorted from them (not recorded which). These receptors all come from a man aged 18-30 years who had mild COVID-19 (a few samples of this study predate the infection). Cell type and time point are not known.

This clonotype was detected ten times or more. The rearrangement joins TRBV4-1 to TRBJ2-2; 9 bases map to TRBD1. The CDR3 totals 16 residues. The J segment lost 4 bases and the V segment lost 4 bases, leaving 7 bases of the junction unmatched. From germline, CDR1 is MGHRA and CDR2 YSYEKL. The DNA of the CDR3 is TGCGCCAGCAGCCCGTCGGGGACAGGGCTCACCGGGGAGCTGTTTTTT. The encoded protein is CASSPSGTGLTGELFF.

The rearrangement links TRBV7-9 to TRBJ1-4; D is perhaps TRBD1 (6 bases). This CDR3 has 14 amino acids. CDR1 SEHNR and CDR2 FQNEAQ come from the germline V gene (reference sequence). Trimming took off 7 bases at V and 2 bases at J, with 11 bases between the two ends. The CDR3 DNA follows: TGTGCCAGCATGAGGGGGGCTACTAATGAAAAACTGTTTTTT. Protein: CASMRGATNEKLFF.

In its sample, this clonotype was seen a few times. The CDR3 DNA is TGTGCCAGCAGCCCCATCGGTGAGCGTGGGGAGACCCAGTACTTC. This encodes CASSPIGERGETQYF. V is TRBV7-2 and J is TRBJ2-5, with D unresolved. Germline lookup yields CDR1 SGHTA and CDR2 FQGNSA. The germline V and J ends were trimmed by 5 bases and 5 bases, with 18 bases remaining between them. This CDR3 comprises 15 residues.

V and J are TRBV9 and TRBJ2-3, with TRBD2 identical over 7 bases. The V segment lost 3 bases and the J segment 1 base; nucleotides outside the gene matches: 8. The CDR3 consists of 16 residues. Germline V lookup: CDR1 SGDLS, CDR2 YYNGEE. This CDR3 is CASSAHPSGGTDTQYF. DNA for the CDR3: TGTGCCAGCAGCGCCCACCCAAGCGGGGGCACAGATACGCAGTATTTT.

A few counts support this clonotype. The rearrangement uses TRBV6-6 and TRBJ1-2, with a tentative D call TRBD1 (5 bases). The CDR3 is 14 residues long. V shed 7 bases and J shed 3 bases, with 15 bases lying between them. The germline V gene encodes CDR1 MNHNY and CDR2 SVGAGI (reference sequence). CDR3 loop: CASTIRDEYYGYTF. The CDR3 region has the DNA TGTGCCAGCACTATACGGGACGAATACTATGGCTACACCTTC.

This clonotype turned up a few times. The rearrangement links TRBV29-1 to TRBJ1-1; the D gene is possibly TRBD1 (5 bases). Between the trimmed V and J ends, which lost 7 bases and 11 bases, there was a span of 14 bases. Germline V gives CDR1 SQVTM, CDR2 ANQGSEA. This CDR3 contains 10 residues. CDR3 DNA sequence: TGCAGCGGGGGAGAGGGGAACGCTTTCTTT. Translation: CSGGEGNAFF.

The rearrangement links TRBV29-1 to TRBJ2-5; 9 nucleotides align to TRBD1. The germline gives CDR1 SQVTM, CDR2 ANQGSEA. V was pared by 4 bases and J by 1 base, with 7 bases of the junction left unmatched. The CDR3 sequence is 15 residues long. The CDR3 loop is CSVAGTGSSQETQYF. The CDR3 coding sequence is TGCAGCGTTGCCGGGACAGGGTCATCCCAAGAGACCCAGTACTTC. The full variable domain, completed using reference TRBV29-1 and TRBJ2-5, is SAVISQKPSRDICQRGTSLTIQCQVDSQVTMMFWYRQQPGQSLTLIATANQGSEATYESGFVIDKFPISRPNLTFSTLTVSNMSPEDSSIYLCSVAGTGSSQETQYFGPGTRLLVL.

This clonotype turned up a few times. This chain links TRBV7-2 with TRBJ2-1; 7 bases are a match to TRBD1. The CDR3 spans 17 residues. Germline CDR1 is SGHTA and CDR2 is FQGNSA. Trimming took 4 bases from V and 3 from J; bases not matched to a gene: 12. The chain's CDR3 is CASSSFGTVQIYNEQFF. The CDR3 nucleotides are TGTGCCAGCAGCTCCTTCGGGACAGTTCAAATCTACAATGAGCAGTTCTTC.

The J gene is TRBJ1-1, the V gene TRBV9; 9 bases agree with TRBD1. This CDR3 comprises 14 residues. CDR1 is SGDLS and CDR2 is YYNGEE in the germline V gene. J was trimmed by 6 bases and V by 5 bases; bases with no gene match: 8. The CDR3 loop is CASRGDRAYSEAFF. CDR3 in DNA: TGTGCCAGCAGGGGGGACAGGGCCTACTCTGAAGCTTTCTTT.

This chain links TRBV7-2 with TRBJ1-5; D ambiguous. The germline gives CDR1 SGHTA, CDR2 FQGNSA. V was cut by 0 bases and J by 3 bases, with 9 bases left in between. There are 15 residues in the CDR3. The CDR3 DNA follows: TGTGCCAGCAGCTTAGCCCCCAGATACAATCAGCCCCAGCATTTT. This translates into CASSLAPRYNQPQHF.

The chain combines TRBV6-2 or TRBV6-3 with TRBJ1-5, with D hard to call. Trimming left V 2 bases short and J 14 bases short, with 16 bases between. The length of the CDR3 is 13 residues. The germline V gene encodes CDR1 MNHEY and CDR2 SVGEGT. The CDR3 sequence: CASSYDVRRWEHF. As DNA, the CDR3 is TGTGCCAGCAGTTACGATGTCAGGAGGTGGGAGCATTTT.

The rearrangement links TRBV6-5 to TRBJ2-3; tentatively, D is TRBD1 or TRBD2 (6 bases each). The CDR3 loop spans 16 amino acids. The V end was cut by 0 bases, the J end by 0 bases, with 10 bases between. CDR1 and CDR2 from the germline V gene are MNHEY and SVGAGI. CDR3 sequence: CASSYSTGASTDTQYF. The DNA of the CDR3 is TGTGCCAGCAGTTACTCGACGGGGGCTAGCACAGATACGCAGTATTTT.

The genes are TRBV7-2 and TRBJ2-3; no reliable D call. V was shortened by 2 bases and J by 2 bases, with 5 bases between the two germline ends. Germline V lookup: CDR1 SGHTA, CDR2 FQGNSA. CDR3 length equals 13 residues. CDR3 in DNA: TGTGCCAGCAGCTTAAGCTACACAGATACGCAGTATTTT. Amino acid sequence: CASSLSYTDTQYF.

This clonotype has a handful of counts. The DNA of the CDR3 is TGCGCCAGCAGCTGGACAGGGGTCGGCGGGGAGCTGTTTTTT. Translating it yields CASSWTGVGGELFF. This chain links TRBV5-1 with TRBJ2-2; 9 nucleotides agree with TRBD1. Trimming at V came to 3 bases and at J to 7 bases, leaving 4 bases not matched to a gene. Germline CDR1 SGHRS, CDR2 YFSETQ. The length of the CDR3 is 14 residues. The entire variable domain, with the rest obtained from reference TRBV5-1 and TRBJ2-2, is as follows: KAGVTQTPRYLIKTRGQQVTLSCSPISGHRSVSWYQQTPGQGLQFLFEYFSETQRNKGNFPGRFSGRQFSNSRSEMNVSTLELGDSALYLCASSWTGVGGELFFGEGSRLTVL.

The chain joins TRBV7-3 to TRBJ2-6; D is ambiguous. Germline V CDR1 and CDR2: SGHTA, FQGTGA. The CDR3 is 16 amino acids. With 4 bases removed from V and 1 base from J, the gap between germline ends came to 11 bases. The DNA for the CDR3 is TGTGCCAGCAGCTCAGGCCGGCATTCTGGGGCCAACGTCCTGACTTTC. Translation: CASSSGRHSGANVLTF. Full variable domain (remainder filled in from reference TRBV7-3 and TRBJ2-6): GAGVSQTPSNKVTEKGKYVELRCDPISGHTALYWYRQSLGQGPEFLIYFQGTGAADDSGLPNDRFFAVRPEGSVSTLKIQRTERGDSAVYLCASSSGRHSGANVLTFGAGSRLTVL.

J is TRBJ2-2 and V is TRBV5-1; D possibly uses TRBD1 or TRBD2 (5 bases each). This CDR3 contains 13 residues. V was clipped by 0 bases and J by 6 bases, with 6 bases between them. From germline, CDR1 is SGHRS and CDR2 YFSETQ. The CDR3 loop is CASSLGGPGELFF. The CDR3, as DNA: TGCGCCAGCAGCTTGGGGGGACCCGGGGAGCTGTTTTTT.

V and J are TRBV4-3 and TRBJ2-2, with a tentative D call TRBD2 (8 bases). The germline V gene has CDR1 LGHNA and CDR2 YSLEER. The CDR3 has 15 amino acids. V lost 4 bases and J lost 7, with 16 bases in between. CDR3 nucleotides: TGCGCCAGCAGCCCCCGGGAGGGGGCGGGCGGGGAGCTGTTTTTT. Protein product: CASSPREGAGGELFF.

This clonotype was counted between two and nine times. The chain is built from TRBV6-6 and TRBJ2-6; no clear D gene. The CDR3 runs to 12 residues. The V and J ends lost 11 bases and 0 bases respectively, with 5 bases between them. Germline V lookup: CDR1 MNHNY, CDR2 SVGAGI (reference sequence). In nucleotides, the CDR3 is TGTGCCTGTCACTCTGGGGCCAACGTCCTGACTTTC. This sequence encodes CACHSGANVLTF.

The rearrangement uses TRBV7-2 and TRBJ2-7; 9 nucleotides line up with TRBD2. Germline CDR1 reads SGHTA; CDR2 reads FQGNSA. J was trimmed by 3 bases and V by 0 bases; bases with no gene match: 6. The length of the CDR3 is 16 residues. CDR3 loop: CASSLAASGGFYEQYF. CDR3 DNA sequence: TGTGCCAGCAGCTTAGCGGCGAGCGGGGGGTTCTACGAGCAGTACTTC.

This chain joins TRBV18 and TRBJ2-6; D tentatively reads TRBD1 or TRBD2 (5 bases each). CDR3 length equals 16 residues. Germline loops: CDR1 KGHSH, CDR2 LQKENI. The V gene lost 8 bases and the J gene lost 2 bases, with 16 bases spanning the gap. CDR3 loop: CASASSRGAGANVLTF. The CDR3 DNA is TGTGCCAGCGCATCCAGTCGGGGCGCTGGGGCCAACGTCCTGACTTTC. Variable domain in full (rest from reference TRBV18 and TRBJ2-6): NAGVMQNPRHLVRRRGQEARLRCSPMKGHSHVYWYRQLPEEGLKFMVYLQKENIIDESGMPKERFSAEFPKEGPSILRIQQVVRGDSAAYFCASASSRGAGANVLTFGAGSRLTVL.

The chain employs TRBV5-1 and TRBJ2-6; D possibly corresponds to TRBD1 (5 bases). This CDR3 has 18 residues. The V end lost 0 bases, the J end lost 0 bases, and 13 bases lay between the germline ends. Germline V gene data show CDR1 as SGHRS and CDR2 as YFSETQ. This CDR3 reads CASSLGQGTFSGANVLTF. Written as DNA, the CDR3 is TGCGCCAGCAGCTTGGGGCAGGGAACTTTCTCTGGGGCCAACGTCCTGACTTTC.

In this sample, this clonotype turned up many times. V is TRBV5-1 and J is TRBJ1-1; TRBD1 might be the D (6 bases). V lost 0 bases, J lost 0 bases, and 6 bases lay in between. The CDR3 loop spans 14 amino acids. The germline V gene encodes CDR1 SGHRS and CDR2 YFSETQ. DNA for the CDR3: TGCGCCAGCAGCTTGGACAGGGTGAACACTGAAGCTTTCTTT. Protein: CASSLDRVNTEAFF.

The chain recombines TRBV30 with TRBJ2-4; tentatively, D is TRBD1 or TRBD2 (5 bases each). Looked up from germline, CDR1 is GTSNPN and CDR2 is SVGIG (reference sequence). With 4 bases removed from V and 0 bases from J, the gap between germline ends came to 28 bases. This CDR3 has 20 amino acids. CDR3 in DNA: TGTGCCTGGACTCTTCCTATCCGGGCTTGGGACCAATTAGCCAAAAACATTCAGTACTTC. It translates to CAWTLPIRAWDQLAKNIQYF.

The genes are TRBV4-3 and TRBJ1-4; 7 positions agree with TRBD1. This CDR3 spans 17 amino acids. Germline CDR1 and CDR2: LGHNA and YSLEER. Germline trimming cut 0 bases from V and 7 bases from J; bases unmatched to any gene: 11. The CDR3: CASSQEVPRGHGEKLFF. The CDR3 DNA is TGCGCCAGCAGCCAAGAGGTGCCGAGGGGGCACGGTGAAAAACTGTTTTTT.

The genes are TRBV19 and TRBJ2-1; 8 nucleotides agree with TRBD1. This CDR3 has 15 amino acids. Germline CDR1 LNHDA, CDR2 SQIVND (reference sequence). After removal of 6 bases from V and 2 bases from J, the junction contained 6 bases not matched to a gene. CDR3 loop: CASSPRTGTYNEQFF. CDR3 coding DNA: TGTGCCAGTAGCCCAAGGACAGGGACCTACAATGAGCAGTTCTTC. The full variable domain, its missing parts supplied by reference TRBV19 and TRBJ2-1, is DGGITQSPKYLFRKEGQNVTLSCEQNLNHDAMYWYRQDPGQGLRLIYYSQIVNDFQKGDIAEGYSVSREKKESFPLTVTSAQKNPTAFYLCASSPRTGTYNEQFFGPGTRLTVL.

This clonotype has more than one count but fewer than ten. This chain joins TRBV5-1 and TRBJ1-1; 7 bases fit TRBD1. The CDR3 covers 15 residues. V shed 1 base, J shed 1 base, and the junction held 4 bases outside the gene matches. From germline, CDR1 is SGHRS and CDR2 YFSETQ. CDR3 in amino acids: CASSLPGGRNTEAFF. The DNA for the CDR3 is TGCGCCAGCAGCTTGCCAGGGGGGAGGAACACTGAAGCTTTCTTT.